This is a list of T cell receptor beta chains from one sample in a study of Graves' ophthalmopathy and Graves' hyperthyroidism. TCRdb independently ran MiXCR on the multiplex PCR reads; one entry per CDR3 protein. The sample yields about 150,000 distinct CDR3 sequences, roughly two fifths seen once. Sequencing used peripheral blood. The receptors were gathered from a woman aged 40 to 50 with Graves' ophthalmopathy. Both conserved end residues are part of each CDR3. The D gene is left open where the match is weak. Clone sizes are given selectively: once, few, many, or a class where the clone is expanded.

J,V,size,D,CDR3,DNA
TRBJ1-2,TRBV12-3/TRBV12-4,few,NA,CASGAYGYTF,TGTGCCAGCGGGGCCTATGGCTACACTTTC
TRBJ1-6,TRBV12-3/TRBV12-4,NA,TRBD1,CASTLNQGARSPLHF,TGTGCCAGCACTCTTAACCAGGGGGCTCGTTCACCCCTCCACTTT
TRBJ2-7,TRBV11-2,NA,TRBD1,CASSHRPGQGAYEQYF,TGTGCCAGCAGCCACCGGCCGGGACAGGGGGCCTACGAGCAGTACTTC
TRBJ1-1,TRBV29-1,NA,NA,CSVRMNTEAFF,TGCAGCGTGAGAATGAACACTGAAGCTTTCTTT
TRBJ1-2,TRBV28,NA,NA,CASSLNAEAPTYGYTF,TGTGCCAGCAGTTTAAACGCCGAGGCACCCACCTATGGCTACACCTTC
TRBJ1-3,TRBV12-5,many,NA,CASGIPGNTIYF,TGTGCTAGTGGTATCCCTGGAAACACCATATATTTT
TRBJ2-2,TRBV7-2,NA,NA,CASSLLTANTGELFF,TGTGCCAGCAGCTTATTGACGGCAAACACCGGGGAGCTGTTTTTT
TRBJ1-1,TRBV6-2/TRBV6-3,many,NA,CASSYLAGARGGNAAAFF,TGTGCCAGCAGTTACCTGGCGGGGGCCCGAGGAGGAAACGCTGCAGCTTTCTTT
TRBJ2-7,TRBV11-2,NA,TRBD1,CASSLGQLTGDYEQYF,TGTGCCAGCAGCTTAGGTCAACTGACAGGGGACTACGAGCAGTACTTC
TRBJ1-2,TRBV12-3/TRBV12-4,once,NA,CASRAGQDGYTF,TGTGCCAGCAGAGCAGGGCAGGATGGCTACACCTTC
TRBJ1-2,TRBV3-1,many,NA,CASSPKGGDSYGYTF,TGTGCCAGCAGCCCTAAAGGAGGTGACAGCTATGGCTACACCTTC
TRBJ1-1,TRBV18,NA,NA,CASSLREAQEAFF,TGTGCCAGCTCACTCAGGGAAGCTCAAGAGGCTTTCTTT
TRBJ1-2,TRBV28,many,NA,CASSLSQPRVCTF,TGTGCCAGCAGTTTATCACAGCCGAGGGTCTGCACCTTC
TRBJ1-6,TRBV7-9,many,TRBD1,CASSLTGIVSPLHF,TGTGCCAGCAGCTTGACAGGGATAGTGTCACCCCTCCACTTT
TRBJ1-2,TRBV6-2/TRBV6-3,NA,NA,CASSYGVSSGYTF,TGTGCCAGCAGTTACGGGGTGTCGAGCGGCTACACCTTC
TRBJ2-5,TRBV7-2,many,NA,CASSLSRETQYF,TGTGCCAGCAGCTTATCCCGTGAGACCCAGTACTTC
TRBJ2-6,TRBV11-1,NA,TRBD1,CASSTGGGLGANVLTF,TGTGCCAGCAGCACAGGGGGCGGGTTGGGGGCCAACGTCCTGACTTTC
TRBJ2-2,TRBV11-2,NA,NA,CASSTYTGELFF,TGTGCCAGCAGCACCTACACGGGGGAGCTGTTTTTT
TRBJ2-3,TRBV11-1,many,TRBD1,CASSSQAGTAYTDTQYF,TGTGCCAGCAGCTCTCAGGCAGGGACAGCCTACACAGATACGCAGTATTTT
TRBJ2-7,TRBV29-1,many,NA,CSVEDPTGRNYEQYF,TGCAGCGTTGAAGATCCGACAGGGAGGAACTACGAGCAGTACTTC
TRBJ2-7,TRBV30,many,TRBD2,CAWSLGLAGDLSYEQYF,TGTGCCTGGAGCCTCGGACTAGCGGGCGACCTCTCCTACGAGCAGTACTTC
TRBJ1-3,TRBV28,NA,NA,CASSSGTRANTIYF,TGTGCCAGCAGTTCCGGGACCCGGGCGAACACCATATATTTT
TRBJ2-5,TRBV28,many,NA,CASNPGTSVRETQYF,TGTGCCAGCAATCCCGGGACAAGCGTGCGAGAGACCCAGTACTTC
TRBJ2-2,TRBV12-3/TRBV12-4,many,NA,CASRGGRENTGELFF,TGTGCCAGCAGGGGGGGCAGGGAGAACACCGGGGAGCTGTTTTTT